This paragraph covers one T cell receptor (beta chain) sequence. The entry originates in a study of blood T cell repertoires in COVID-19. Study context: COVID-19 samples collected from the United States, Italy and Spain covered acute and convalescent phases.

The trim removed 7 bases at V and 8 bases at J, leaving 8 bases unmatched. Germline loops: CDR1 SGHTA, CDR2 FQGNSA. The CDR3 sequence is 14 residues long. The method was immunoSEQ multiplex PCR; TCRdb's version includes in-frame clones alone and lacks a portion of them. Of approximately 300,000 clones listed, 75% to 90% are singletons. This sequence was found in a man aged 25 to 40 with acute or convalescent COVID-19. Sequenced material: peripheral blood. V is TRBV7-2 and J is TRBJ1-6; TRBD1 agrees at 7 bases. The CDR3 DNA is TGTGCCAGCACCCTCGGGACAGCTTATTCACCCCTCCACTTT. It translates to CASTLGTAYSPLHF.